The 15 T cell receptor beta chains reported below all come from one sample, sequenced in a study of cytomegalovirus exposure and HLA in healthy donors. This PCR relied on a set of 60 Vbeta primers and 13 Jbeta primers. Sequencing was performed with immunoSEQ multiplex PCR; in TCRdb, only in-frame clones are kept and a portion is missing. Recorded for this sample: 85,000 to 110,000 clones. The sample comprised PBMCs. The receptors here all came from a man aged 40-55 years in good health and CMV-seronegative.

V and J are TRBV4-3 and TRBJ1-1, with 10 bases that match TRBD1. The CDR3 consists of 13 residues. V trimming: 3 bases; J trimming: 8 bases; junction bases outside the gene matches: 3. CDR1 LGHNA and CDR2 YSLEER come from the germline V gene. The CDR3 region is CASSHATGGEAFF. CDR3 nucleotide sequence: TGCGCCAGCAGCCACGCGACAGGGGGCGAAGCTTTCTTT.

The V call is TRBV13, the J call TRBJ2-7; D is ambiguous. Trimming cost V 7 bases and J 6 bases, with 16 bases left between them. CDR3 length: 13 residues. CDR1 PRHDT and CDR2 FYEKMQ come from the germline V gene (reference sequence). CDR3 nucleotides: TGTGCCAGCAACGTACAGCACGACGCCGAGCAGTACTTC. It yields the protein CASNVQHDAEQYF.

The J gene is TRBJ2-7, the V gene TRBV11-3; possible D gene TRBD2, 6 bases. V lost 8 bases and J 7 bases, leaving 21 bases between the germline ends. CDR3 length equals 14 residues. Germline V gene sequence: CDR1 SGHNT, CDR2 YENEEA. CDR3 bases: TGTGCCAGCGGTCCGGGTGCGGGACTTCGGGAGCAGTACTTC. Its translation: CASGPGAGLREQYF.

This chain links TRBV18 with TRBJ1-4; D is possibly TRBD1 (5 bases). V was trimmed by 4 bases and J by 2 bases, leaving 14 bases between them. Germline-derived CDR1 and CDR2 are KGHSH and LQKENI. The CDR3 runs 16 residues. Here the CDR3 reads CASSQRQGWTNEKLFF. The CDR3 nucleotides are TGTGCCAGCTCACAACGCCAGGGATGGACTAATGAAAAACTGTTTTTT.

V and J are TRBV20-1 and TRBJ1-1; D remains unclear. The germline V gene has CDR1 DFQATT and CDR2 SNEGSKA (reference sequence). This CDR3 comprises 11 residues. V was pared by 6 bases and J by 3 bases, with 8 bases between. This CDR3 reads CSAADYTEAFF. The CDR3 DNA follows: TGCAGTGCGGCTGATTACACTGAAGCTTTCTTT.

V and J are TRBV7-2 and TRBJ2-5, with 11 bases that match TRBD2. Losses at the gene ends were 5 bases for V and 2 bases for J; bases not matched to a gene: 10. Looked up from germline, CDR1 is SGHTA and CDR2 is FQGNSA. This CDR3 has 17 residues. The CDR3 DNA is TGTGCCAGCAGCCTCGGAGCTAGCGGGGGGCGGCAAGAGACCCAGTACTTC. This sequence encodes CASSLGASGGRQETQYF.

V and J are TRBV7-9 and TRBJ2-7, with D unclear. Trimming removed 5 bases at V and 2 bases at J, with 4 bases between. CDR3 size: 11 residues. Germline V lookup: CDR1 SEHNR, CDR2 FQNEAQ (reference sequence). As DNA, the CDR3 is TGTGCCAGCAGCCCCGCCTACGAGCAGTACTTC. Amino acids: CASSPAYEQYF.

The chain has TRBV7-2 and TRBJ2-7; 10 nucleotides agree with TRBD2. The germline gives CDR1 SGHTA, CDR2 FQGNSA. V gave up 4 bases and J gave up 9 bases; unmatched junction bases: 18. The CDR3 spans 17 residues. The CDR3: CASSSYTNLAGVGVQYF. In nucleotides, the CDR3 is TGTGCCAGCAGCTCCTACACCAATCTAGCGGGAGTGGGCGTGCAGTACTTC.

The V and J genes are TRBV29-1 and TRBJ1-3; D gene unclear. Deletions cut 5 bases from V and 2 bases from J, with 4 bases between. This CDR3 has 11 amino acids. Germline CDR1 and CDR2: SQVTM and ANQGSEA. Written as DNA, the CDR3 is TGCAGCGTTAACACTGGAAACACCATATATTTT. Translated, it gives CSVNTGNTIYF.

The rearrangement links TRBV6-5 to TRBJ1-1; tentative D call: TRBD1 (6 bases). CDR1 is MNHEY and CDR2 is SVGAGI in the germline V gene. CDR3 size: 15 residues. The V end was cut by 0 bases, the J end by 6 bases, with 14 bases between. CDR3 amino acids: CASSYSGAELPEAFF. The CDR3 DNA follows: TGTGCCAGCAGTTACTCGGGGGCGGAATTACCTGAAGCTTTCTTT.

J is TRBJ2-2 and V is TRBV7-6; no reliable D call. CDR1 and CDR2 from the germline V gene are SGHVS and FNYEAQ. The CDR3 is made up of 14 amino acids. V dropped 2 bases and J dropped 8 bases, with 12 bases sitting between them. The CDR3 DNA reads TGTGCCAGCAGCTTACTTAGAGTTCGTGGGGAGCTGTTTTTT. Protein sequence: CASSLLRVRGELFF.

The rearrangement joins TRBV7-9 to TRBJ1-3; 7 bases align to TRBD1. V was clipped by 5 bases and J by 0 bases; unmatched bases: 10. The CDR3 is made up of 17 amino acids. Germline V gives CDR1 SEHNR, CDR2 FQNEAQ (reference sequence). CDR3 protein: CASSRMDRISSGNTIYF. The CDR3 coding sequence is TGTGCCAGCAGCCGGATGGACAGGATAAGCTCTGGAAACACCATATATTTT.

Points on this clone: Sequence at one end of the junction differs from germline and may be a read error. The chain couples TRBV5-4 to TRBJ1-1; 9 nucleotides match TRBD1. This CDR3 spans 14 amino acids. The germline V gene has CDR1 SGHNT and CDR2 YYREEE (reference sequence). This chain's CDR3 is CANSLDGQGTEAFF. The CDR3, as DNA: TGTGCCAACAGCTTGGACGGACAGGGGACTGAAGCTTTCTTT.

The rearrangement uses TRBV27 and TRBJ2-3; 10 bases are shared with TRBD2. Germline V gene sequence: CDR1 MNHEY, CDR2 SMNVEV (reference sequence). The CDR3 runs 16 residues. After removal of 5 bases from V and 2 bases from J, the junction contained 7 bases not matched to a gene. Written as DNA, the CDR3 is TGTGCCAGCAGTCCAGAACTAGCGGGGACCACAGATACGCAGTATTTT. This sequence encodes CASSPELAGTTDTQYF.

This chain connects TRBV10-1 to TRBJ2-3, with D perhaps TRBD2 (6 bases). CDR1 and CDR2 (germline): WNHNN, SYGVQD (reference sequence). The V gene lost 6 bases and the J gene lost 6 bases, with 19 bases spanning the gap. This CDR3 contains 15 residues. Here the CDR3 reads CASSGAGGLRDTQYF. Here the CDR3 DNA reads TGCGCCAGCAGCGGGGCAGGAGGGCTTCGGGATACGCAGTATTTT.